The 10 T cell receptor beta chains reported below all come from one sample, sequenced in a study of blood T cell repertoires in COVID-19 (dated by TCRdb to 2020 to 2022). Library prep was done by the immunoSEQ multiplex PCR assay. The immuneACCESS repertoire file appears here via TCRdb, limited to in-frame rearrangements. These files lack a portion of the clones; in checked studies, under half of the deficit traces to unresolved V genes, and the cause of the others is not known. Recorded for this sample are approximately 250,000 clones; roughly 84% of them occurred a single time. The ten largest clones represent 6% to 9.5% of the sample. Material: peripheral blood. Every receptor here comes from a woman in her 50s with acute or convalescent COVID-19.

The chain employs TRBV7-2 and TRBJ1-1; TRBD1 might be the D (6 bases). CDR1 and CDR2 from the germline V gene are SGHTA and FQGNSA. V was clipped by 5 bases and J by 1 base, with 14 bases between them. This CDR3 has 15 amino acids. The CDR3, as DNA: TGTGCCAGCAGCAACCAGGGGATGGCGAACACTGAAGCTTTCTTT. Translated: CASSNQGMANTEAFF.

V usage is TRBV7-9 and J usage is TRBJ1-2; D is unresolved. This CDR3 contains 15 residues. Trimming pared 2 bases from V and 2 bases from J, leaving 12 bases between. Germline CDR1 reads SEHNR; CDR2 reads FQNEAQ (reference sequence). The CDR3 here is CASSLLWQKNYGYTF. CDR3 DNA sequence: TGTGCCAGCAGCTTACTGTGGCAGAAAAACTATGGCTACACCTTC.

This sequence joins TRBV11-2 and TRBJ2-5, with 10 nucleotides matching TRBD2. The CDR3 length is 16 residues. V shed 5 bases, J shed 5 bases, and the junction held 11 bases outside the gene matches. Per germline, CDR1 SGHAT and CDR2 FQNNGV. CDR3 nucleotide sequence: TGTGCCAGCAGCCCCCCCCGGCTAGCGGGAGTGGAGACCCAGTACTTC. It codes for CASSPPRLAGVETQYF.

In its sample, this clone was seen a few times. The rearrangement links TRBV6-2 or TRBV6-3 to TRBJ1-2; no definite D call. With 5 bases removed from V and 7 bases from J, the gap between germline ends came to 8 bases. Looked up from germline, CDR1 is MNHEY and CDR2 is SVGEGT. The CDR3 has 11 residues. The CDR3 sequence: CASSATVGYTF. CDR3 nucleotides: TGTGCCAGCAGTGCAACGGTTGGCTACACCTTC.

This clone appeared a single time. The V call is TRBV19, the J call TRBJ1-1, with 9 positions matching TRBD1. Per germline, CDR1 LNHDA and CDR2 SQIVND (reference sequence). The CDR3 has 13 amino acids. J lost 14 bases, V lost 5 bases, and 12 bases had no gene match. This CDR3 is CASSDGTGTRGFF. The DNA of the CDR3 is TGTGCCAGTAGTGACGGGACAGGGACCCGAGGCTTCTTT.

The J gene is TRBJ1-5, the V gene TRBV6-5; 7 bases match TRBD1. Per the germline V gene, CDR1 is MNHEY and CDR2 is SVGAGI. J was trimmed by 5 bases and V by 4 bases; bases with no gene match: 2. The CDR3 consists of 13 residues. The CDR3 nucleotides read TGTGCCAGCAGTTCACAGGGGTATCAGCCCCAGCATTTT. The encoded protein is CASSSQGYQPQHF.

This clone came up once. The chain has TRBV11-3 and TRBJ2-7, with TRBD1 matching over 8 bases. The junction had 4 bases not matched to a gene; V was cut back by 1 base and J by 5 bases. The CDR3 sequence is 14 residues long. Germline V gene data show CDR1 as SGHNT and CDR2 as YENEEA. The DNA for the CDR3 is TGTGCCAGCAGCTTAGGACAGGGGAGGAACGAGCAGTACTTC. As protein: CASSLGQGRNEQYF.

This chain uses TRBV28 with TRBJ1-6; D perhaps matches TRBD1 (5 bases). Trimming removed 6 bases from V and 18 bases from J, with 24 bases in between. CDR1 is MDHEN, CDR2 SYDVKM, per germline. This CDR3 has 14 residues. CDR3 nucleotide sequence: TGTGCCAGCAGCCCCCGGCAGGGATTAAGTCACTCCCACTTT. Translated, it gives CASSPRQGLSHSHF.

V gene TRBV4-2 combines with J gene TRBJ2-1, with 9 bases matching TRBD2. The CDR3 is 15 amino acids. Germline V gene sequence: CDR1 LGHNA, CDR2 YNFKEQ. The V segment lost 4 bases and the J segment 10 bases; nucleotides outside the gene matches: 11. The CDR3, as DNA: TGTGCCAGCAGCCCCCGCTCGCGGGGGGGTAAGGAGCAGTTCTTC. Its protein product is CASSPRSRGGKEQFF.

In this sample, this clone turned up once. The V call is TRBV29-1, the J call TRBJ1-2; 7 nucleotides align to TRBD1. V lost 8 bases, J lost 5 bases, and 11 bases stayed unmatched. The CDR3 consists of 13 residues. Germline CDR1 SQVTM, CDR2 ANQGSEA. The CDR3 DNA sequence: TGCAGCATTCTAGACAGGGCGAATTATGGCTACACCTTC. Translated, it gives CSILDRANYGYTF. Together with reference TRBV29-1 and TRBJ1-2, the CDR3 gives the full variable domain: SAVISQKPSRDICQRGTSLTIQCQVDSQVTMMFWYRQQPGQSLTLIATANQGSEATYESGFVIDKFPISRPNLTFSTLTVSNMSPEDSSIYLCSILDRANYGYTFGSGTRLTVV.